This entry describes one T cell receptor (beta chain). Antigen: not known. It was with a sample-barcoded 5' primer and a J-beta primer mix that a second PCR of roughly 7 to 11 cycles was run. TCRdb reanalysed the 5' RACE reads using MiXCR and keeps one entry per CDR3 protein. The sample carries about 580,000 distinct CDR3 sequences, more than 45% recorded once. All donors came from Russia, were Caucasian and healthy, and spanned ages about 6 to 95. J gave up 8 bases and V 1 base, and 5 bases lay outside the gene matches. CDR3 length equals 13 residues. CDR1 and CDR2 from the germline V gene are DFQATT and SNEGSKA (reference sequence). This entry comes from a study of blood T cells in healthy people across ages. Study-level results: Roughly linear declines in TCR beta diversity per million T cells occurred with age.

The clonotype comes from a man at least 80 years old in good health. The sequencing sample was made of blood. The chain links TRBV20-1 to TRBJ2-1, with TRBD2 identical over 7 bases. CDR3 nucleotide sequence: TGCAGTGCTAGAGCCGGACTAGGGGATGAGCAGTTCTTC. Translated: CSARAGLGDEQFF.